This T cell receptor (beta chain) was retrieved from a study of neoadjuvant nivolumab and ipilimumab in lung cancer. Repertoires were generated with immunoSEQ multiplex PCR, while TCRdb's copy carries only in-frame clones and drops some. Counted here are about 38,000 clones, roughly nine tenths occurring once; the ten biggest clones make up approximately 3.5%. The germline V gene has CDR1 LNHNV and CDR2 YYDKDF (reference sequence). Trimming pared 1 base from V and 3 bases from J, leaving 16 bases between. The CDR3 length is 17 residues. This clone was counted once. The rearrangement joins TRBV15 to TRBJ2-1; D call uncertain. The clonotype comes from an adult with non-small cell lung cancer. The starting material was peripheral blood, obtained before neoadjuvant nivolumab, alone or with ipilimumab. CDR3 region: CATSRVQDGRNYNEQFF. In DNA form, the CDR3 reads TGTGCCACCAGCAGAGTTCAGGACGGAAGAAACTACAATGAGCAGTTCTTC.